These 29 T cell receptor beta chains share one sample of origin, sequenced in a study of naive and memory T cell subsets. The beta constant-region primer was an equimolar mix of two oligonucleotides covering TRBC1 and TRBC2. Four rounds of PCR amplified the ligated cDNA using nested alpha and beta constant-region primers plus SP2. In TCRdb, the UMI-ligation and nested PCR reads were re-called with MiXCR into one record per CDR3 protein. The data hold about 82,000 distinct CDR3 sequences, with about 10% observed a single time. Sequenced sample: naive CD8+ T cells from blood. Source of these receptors: a human donor in good health.

This clonotype has just a few counts. The CDR3 sequence: CASSLRGDQETQYF. The CDR3, as DNA: TGTGCCAGCAGTTTACGCGGGGACCAAGAGACCCAGTACTTC. The rearrangement joins TRBV28 to TRBJ2-5, with a possible D match to TRBD2 (6 bases). Germline loops: CDR1 MDHEN, CDR2 SYDVKM. The CDR3 is 14 residues long. V dropped 2 bases and J dropped 0 bases, with 7 bases sitting between them.

For this clonotype: Possible read error: a much larger clone is one base away. The chain joins TRBV7-9 to TRBJ2-1, with D maybe TRBD2 (5 bases). CDR3 length: 14 residues. Looked up from germline, CDR1 is SEHNR and CDR2 is FQNEAQ (reference sequence). Trimming took off 3 bases at V and 4 bases at J, with 10 bases between the two ends. This CDR3 is CASSFLDWYNEQFF. CDR3 in DNA: TGTGCCAGCAGCTTCCTGGACTGGTACAATGAGCAGTTCTTC.

The V and J genes are TRBV28 and TRBJ2-7; D is unresolved. Deletions cut 10 bases from V and 2 bases from J, with 15 bases between. Germline CDR1 MDHEN, CDR2 SYDVKM. The CDR3 contains 13 residues. In DNA form, the CDR3 reads TGTGCCATCGGATGGTACAAAACCTACGAGCAGTACTTC. It translates to CAIGWYKTYEQYF. The full variable domain, in which reference TRBV28 and TRBJ2-7 provide the parts outside the CDR3, is DVKVTQSSRYLVKRTGEKVFLECVQDMDHENMFWYRQDPGLGLRLIYFSYDVKMKEKGDIPEGYSVSREKKERFSLILESASTNQTSMYLCAIGWYKTYEQYFGPGTRLTVT.

The chain combines TRBV4-2 with TRBJ2-1; no firm D call. The length of the CDR3 is 11 residues. Trimming left V 0 bases short and J 10 bases short, with 4 bases between. Germline V gene sequence: CDR1 LGHNA, CDR2 YNFKEQ. DNA of the CDR3: TGTGCCAGCAGCCAAGACTGGGAGCAGTTCTTC. Its translation is CASSQDWEQFF.

The V call is TRBV9, the J call TRBJ2-3, with D unresolved. This CDR3 region has 16 residues. Trimming stripped 4 bases from V and 2 bases from J, with 17 bases between. The germline V gene encodes CDR1 SGDLS and CDR2 YYNGEE. The CDR3 DNA follows: TGTGCCAGCAGCACACAGCTCGGGCCCACCACAGATACGCAGTATTTT. It translates to CASSTQLGPTTDTQYF.

At least ten counts were recorded for this clonotype. This chain joins TRBV11-1 and TRBJ2-3, with 8 bases that match TRBD2. The CDR3 spans 17 residues. CDR1 and CDR2 (germline): SGHAT, FQDESV (reference sequence). V shed 4 bases and J 5 bases; nucleotides not matched to a gene: 14. Written as DNA, the CDR3 is TGTGCCAGCAGCTCCGTAGCGCGCGGGAGGTTGCGAGATACGCAGTATTTT. Its protein is CASSSVARGRLRDTQYF.

This clonotype has only a few counts. DNA of the CDR3: TGTGCCAGCAGTTTAGCCGGTGAGCAGTTCTTC. Encoded protein: CASSLAGEQFF. The rearrangement joins TRBV28 to TRBJ2-1; D gene ambiguous. The CDR3 sequence is 11 residues long. Trimming removed 2 bases at V and 9 bases at J, with 5 bases between. Per germline, CDR1 MDHEN and CDR2 SYDVKM.

This clonotype has a count of ten or more. V and J are TRBV29-1 and TRBJ1-1; no clear D gene. Trimming pared 4 bases from V and 1 base from J, leaving 16 bases between. Per the germline V gene, CDR1 is SQVTM and CDR2 is ANQGSEA. This CDR3 has 15 residues. Here the CDR3 reads CSVVLAEEGNTEAFF. Written as DNA, the CDR3 is TGCAGCGTTGTTCTCGCTGAAGAAGGGAACACTGAAGCTTTCTTT.

The chain has TRBV5-1 and TRBJ2-2, with D hard to call. The V and J ends lost 0 bases and 6 bases respectively, with 9 bases between them. This CDR3 comprises 14 residues. Germline CDR1 and CDR2: SGHRS and YFSETQ. CDR3 region: CASSLVAPPGELFF. The CDR3 DNA follows: TGCGCCAGCAGCTTGGTAGCCCCCCCCGGGGAGCTGTTTTTT.

The rearrangement links TRBV18 to TRBJ2-4, with D maybe TRBD2 (6 bases). The ends were cut back, 0 bases at V and 6 bases at J, with 6 bases in the middle. The CDR3 loop spans 13 amino acids. From germline, CDR1 is KGHSH and CDR2 LQKENI. The CDR3 here is CASSPPGGNIQYF. In nucleotides, the CDR3 is TGTGCCAGCTCACCACCGGGGGGAAACATTCAGTACTTC.

This clonotype has at least ten counts. The chain has TRBV6-1 and TRBJ2-2; 12 bases map to TRBD2. The CDR3 runs 14 residues. The V gene's germline CDR1 is MNHNS and CDR2 SASEGT. Germline trimming cut 5 bases from V and 6 bases from J; bases unmatched to any gene: 1. CDR3 sequence reads: CASSRLAGAGELFF. For the CDR3, the DNA is TGTGCCAGCAGTCGACTAGCGGGAGCCGGGGAGCTGTTTTTT.

This clonotype was counted between two and nine times. CDR3 sequence reads: CSGKRETAYNEQFF. The CDR3 nucleotides read TGCAGCGGGAAGCGGGAGACGGCCTACAATGAGCAGTTCTTC. The chain carries TRBV29-1 and TRBJ2-1, with TRBD2 matching over 8 bases. Looked up from germline, CDR1 is SQVTM and CDR2 is ANQGSEA. There are 14 residues in the CDR3. Trimming removed 7 bases from V and 2 bases from J; junction bases left unmatched: 7.

This clonotype was seen a few times. V usage is TRBV3-1 and J usage is TRBJ2-1, with 10 bases that match TRBD1. The CDR3 is 18 amino acids. Germline CDR1 LGHDT, CDR2 YNNKEL (reference sequence). The trim removed 3 bases at V and 7 bases at J, leaving 15 bases unmatched. CDR3 sequence: CASSQDQTVGQGGNEQFF. The CDR3 region has the DNA TGTGCCAGCAGCCAGGATCAGACAGTCGGACAGGGGGGGAATGAGCAGTTCTTC.

The sample holds many counts of this clonotype. The chain employs TRBV20-1 and TRBJ2-3, with 9 nucleotides matching TRBD2. Germline-derived CDR1 and CDR2 are DFQATT and SNEGSKA (reference sequence). V lost 5 bases and J lost 0; bases outside the gene matches: 15. This CDR3 spans 18 amino acids. The CDR3 DNA sequence: TGCAGTGCTGTCATCAGATTCAGACTAGCGGAGAGCACAGATACGCAGTATTTT. The encoded protein is CSAVIRFRLAESTDTQYF.

This clonotype occurred a few times. V is TRBV7-3 and J is TRBJ2-1; 14 bases match TRBD2. CDR1 is SGHTA, CDR2 FQGTGA, per germline. V was clipped by 2 bases and J by 2 bases; unmatched bases: 8. This CDR3 spans 19 amino acids. This CDR3 reads CASSLGLAGGKGTYNEQFF. The DNA for the CDR3 is TGTGCCAGCAGCTTAGGACTAGCGGGAGGAAAAGGGACCTACAATGAGCAGTTCTTC.

J is TRBJ2-1 and V is TRBV19; possible D gene TRBD2, 6 bases. Germline V gene lookup returns CDR1 LNHDA and CDR2 SQIVND (reference sequence). The CDR3 covers 13 residues. V was pared by 1 base and J by 8 bases, with 9 bases between. The CDR3 loop is CASSIGSGDEQFF. The CDR3, as DNA: TGTGCCAGTAGTATAGGGTCGGGGGATGAGCAGTTCTTC.

This clonotype was observed at least ten times. V and J are TRBV6-5 and TRBJ2-3, with a weak D call TRBD1 (6 bases). Germline lookup yields CDR1 MNHEY and CDR2 SVGAGI. Deletions cut 6 bases from V and 4 bases from J, with 17 bases between. This CDR3 is 15 amino acids long. The CDR3 nucleotides are TGTGCCAGCAGCCGATCCGGGACACTTGCAGATACGCAGTATTTT. Translating gives CASSRSGTLADTQYF.

In this sample, this clonotype turned up many times. V and J are TRBV5-1 and TRBJ2-7, with TRBD2 matching over 8 bases. Germline assignment: CDR1 SGHRS and CDR2 YFSETQ. The junction had 3 bases not matched to a gene; V was cut back by 1 base and J by 3 bases. The CDR3 covers 14 residues. The CDR3 DNA reads as TGCGCCAGCAGCTTGACTAGCGGACACTACGAGCAGTACTTC. This gives the protein CASSLTSGHYEQYF. The entire variable domain, with the rest obtained from reference TRBV5-1 and TRBJ2-7, is as follows: KAGVTQTPRYLIKTRGQQVTLSCSPISGHRSVSWYQQTPGQGLQFLFEYFSETQRNKGNFPGRFSGRQFSNSRSEMNVSTLELGDSALYLCASSLTSGHYEQYFGPGTRLTVT.

This chain uses TRBV7-6 with TRBJ2-7; D is undetermined. The CDR3 covers 13 residues. The V gene lost 1 base and the J gene lost 5 bases, with 9 bases spanning the gap. Germline CDR1 SGHVS, CDR2 FNYEAQ. CDR3 residues: CASSLGPVDEQYF. CDR3 coding DNA: TGTGCCAGCAGCTTAGGGCCGGTTGACGAGCAGTACTTC.

This clonotype was recorded many times. The V and J genes are TRBV28 and TRBJ1-2, with D perhaps TRBD1 (5 bases). Germline loops: CDR1 MDHEN, CDR2 SYDVKM. The CDR3 extends over 13 amino acids. The V and J ends lost 5 bases and 0 bases respectively, with 7 bases between them. The DNA for the CDR3 is TGTGCCAGCAGTCGACAGTCTAACTATGGCTACACCTTC. Translated: CASSRQSNYGYTF.

This clonotype was detected only a few times. The chain employs TRBV4-1 and TRBJ2-1; D remains ambiguous. The CDR3 consists of 13 residues. Per germline, CDR1 MGHRA and CDR2 YSYEKL. V gave up 0 bases and J gave up 3 bases, with 3 bases separating them. The CDR3 coding sequence is TGCGCCAGCAGCCAAGACATCTACAATGAGCAGTTCTTC. Translation gives CASSQDIYNEQFF.

This clonotype was counted many times. This chain uses TRBV6-5 with TRBJ2-5, with TRBD1 identical over 8 bases. The V and J ends lost 7 bases and 2 bases, in that order; junction bases with no gene match: 9. Germline CDR1 is MNHEY and CDR2 is SVGAGI. This CDR3 spans 15 amino acids. CDR3 coding DNA: TGTGCCAGCACATACGGCAGGGGGCGGCAAGAGACCCAGTACTTC. It codes for CASTYGRGRQETQYF.

This clonotype was observed a few times. The J gene is TRBJ2-5, the V gene TRBV9; 10 bases match TRBD1. V was clipped by 3 bases and J by 3 bases; unmatched bases: 2. CDR3 length: 14 residues. CDR1 SGDLS and CDR2 YYNGEE come from the germline V gene. CDR3 in amino acids: CASSGQGAEETQYF. The CDR3 bases are TGTGCCAGCAGCGGACAGGGGGCGGAAGAGACCCAGTACTTC.

This chain connects TRBV4-3 to TRBJ2-2; D call uncertain. Per germline, CDR1 LGHNA and CDR2 YSLEER. V gave up 0 bases and J gave up 4 bases, with 9 bases separating them. CDR3 length equals 15 residues. The CDR3 spells CASSQDDVSTGELFF. Written as DNA, the CDR3 is TGCGCCAGCAGCCAAGATGATGTTTCCACCGGGGAGCTGTTTTTT.

This clonotype was detected only a few times. The chain couples TRBV7-9 to TRBJ1-5, with 8 positions matching TRBD1. Looked up from germline, CDR1 is SEHNR and CDR2 is FQNEAQ (reference sequence). This CDR3 has 14 amino acids. V dropped 6 bases and J dropped 6; count of bases not matched to a gene: 7. The CDR3 loop is CASSRGTGIQPQHF. The DNA of the CDR3 is TGTGCCAGCAGTCGCGGGACAGGCATTCAGCCCCAGCATTTT.

CDR3: CASRPSGQGARYGYTF. CDR3 DNA sequence: TGTGCCAGCAGGCCCTCGGGACAGGGGGCCCGTTATGGCTACACCTTC. The J gene is TRBJ1-2, the V gene TRBV2; TRBD1 matches 12 bases. V lost 6 bases to trimming and J lost 5 bases; unmatched junction nucleotides: 10. The CDR3 is 16 amino acids. CDR1 SNHLY and CDR2 FYNNEI come from the germline V gene.

This clonotype has ten or more counts. V is TRBV28 and J is TRBJ2-1; D might be TRBD2 (6 bases). The CDR3 is 18 amino acids. The ends were cut back, 5 bases at V and 8 bases at J, with 28 bases in the middle. Germline V CDR1 and CDR2: MDHEN, SYDVKM. The CDR3 reads CASSKQRSRETNDDEQFF. CDR3 coding DNA: TGTGCCAGCAGTAAGCAACGATCACGGGAGACGAATGATGATGAGCAGTTCTTC.

This clonotype has just a few counts. This chain joins TRBV7-9 and TRBJ1-1; 9 bases are a match to TRBD1. Germline V lookup: CDR1 SEHNR, CDR2 FQNEAQ (reference sequence). V lost 6 bases to trimming and J lost 7 bases; unmatched junction nucleotides: 3. The CDR3 runs to 12 residues. CDR3 in DNA: TGTGCCAGCAGTCAGGGACAGGGTGAAGCTTTCTTT. Translating it yields CASSQGQGEAFF.

This clonotype was counted between two and nine times. This chain uses TRBV12-3 or TRBV12-4 with TRBJ2-3, with D possibly being TRBD1 or TRBD2 (5 bases each). This CDR3 is 13 amino acids long. V lost 7 bases, J lost 1 base, and 9 bases lay in between. CDR3 nucleotide sequence: TGTGCCAGCACGAGGGGAGGCACAGATACGCAGTATTTT. As protein: CASTRGGTDTQYF.